Listed below are T cell receptor beta chains from one sample, sequenced in a study of PD-1 blockade in classical Hodgkin lymphoma. TCRdb keeps only in-frame clones here, not all; method: immunoSEQ multiplex PCR. Among just under 65,000 clones listed, about 89% were seen once. The starting material was peripheral blood mononuclear cells (PBMCs), obtained before the fourth cycle of nivolumab. The receptor source for this set is a human donor with classical Hodgkin lymphoma. The CDR3 runs from the conserved cysteine through the conserved F or W. The D gene is left open where the match is weak. Clone size is shown for a subset of rows, as once, few, many or a class of expanded clone.

d_gene: TRBD2
j_gene: TRBJ2-3
v_gene: TRBV25-1
abundance: .
CDR3aa: CASSESRGGAGADTQYF
CDR3nt: TGTGCCAGCAGTGAATCCCGCGGGGGGGCTGGGGCAGATACGCAGTATTTT

d_gene: .
j_gene: TRBJ2-2
v_gene: TRBV7-9
abundance: .
CDR3aa: CASSSLRGANTGELFF
CDR3nt: TGTGCCAGCAGCTCACTAAGGGGGGCGAACACCGGGGAGCTGTTTTTT

d_gene: TRBD1
j_gene: TRBJ1-2
v_gene: TRBV19
abundance: once
CDR3aa: CASSIDPRDSRIGYTF
CDR3nt: TGTGCCAGTAGTATAGATCCTCGGGACAGTCGGATAGGCTACACCTTC

d_gene: .
j_gene: TRBJ1-5
v_gene: TRBV10-3
abundance: .
CDR3aa: CAISGYNQPQHF
CDR3nt: TGTGCCATCAGTGGCTACAATCAGCCCCAGCATTTT

d_gene: .
j_gene: TRBJ2-7
v_gene: TRBV9
abundance: .
CDR3aa: CASSVGTVAYEQYF
CDR3nt: TGTGCCAGCAGCGTAGGGACGGTGGCCTACGAGCAGTACTTC

d_gene: .
j_gene: TRBJ2-5
v_gene: TRBV4-1
abundance: .
CDR3aa: CASSQGISGDFGGETQYF
CDR3nt: TGCGCCAGCAGCCAAGGTATCTCAGGGGACTTCGGCGGGGAGACCCAGTACTTC

d_gene: .
j_gene: TRBJ1-1
v_gene: TRBV29-1
abundance: few
CDR3aa: CSVRGMNTEAFF
CDR3nt: TGCAGCGTCAGGGGAATGAACACTGAAGCTTTCTTT

d_gene: .
j_gene: TRBJ1-6
v_gene: TRBV11-3
abundance: few
CDR3aa: CASSLGQNSPLHF
CDR3nt: TGTGCCAGCAGCCTGGGACAAAATTCACCCCTCCACTTT

d_gene: TRBD1
j_gene: TRBJ1-5
v_gene: TRBV10-3
abundance: .
CDR3aa: CAISDRDQPQHF
CDR3nt: TGTGCCATCAGCGACAGGGATCAGCCCCAGCATTTT

d_gene: .
j_gene: TRBJ2-5
v_gene: TRBV4-2
abundance: .
CDR3aa: CASSQSTRETQYF
CDR3nt: TGTGCCAGCAGCCAAAGTACCCGAGAGACCCAGTACTTC

d_gene: .
j_gene: TRBJ1-4
v_gene: TRBV6-6
abundance: .
CDR3aa: CASTGQGNEKLFF
CDR3nt: TGTGCCAGCACAGGCCAGGGGAATGAAAAACTGTTTTTT